These 7 T cell receptor beta chains share one sample of origin, sequenced in a study of T-cell reconstitution after alpha-beta-depleted transplantation in children. Library preparation (for TCRbeta) was performed with unique molecular identifiers. TCRdb itself ran the PCR reads through MiXCR, one entry per CDR3 protein. The repertoire holds about 200,000 distinct CDR3 sequences, with approximately 15% as singletons. Sample: PBMCs, mostly from graft donor cells, taken 360 days after TCRalphabeta/CD19-depleted stem cell transplant. Receptor source: a male patient between 2 and 9 years old who had a stem cell transplant for acute lymphoblastic leukemia, so the T cells may come from the graft donor.

This chain uses TRBV25-1 with TRBJ2-7; tentative D call: TRBD1 (5 bases). There are 15 residues in the CDR3. Trimming shortened V by 0 bases and J by 4 bases, and 13 bases separated the two germline ends. CDR1 is MGHDK and CDR2 is SYGVNS in the germline V gene. The CDR3 loop reads CASSEYQAGRYEQYF. In DNA form, the CDR3 reads TGTGCCAGCAGTGAATATCAGGCAGGGCGGTACGAGCAGTACTTC.

A note on this clonotype: At one end, the junction sequence differs from germline, possibly due to a read error. V and J are TRBV12-3 or TRBV12-4 and TRBJ2-1, with D perhaps assigned TRBD1 or TRBD2 (5 bases each). The CDR3 has 12 amino acids. The CDR3 coding sequence is TGTGCCAGCACCCAATGGGGCGGCCTGAGGGTCTTC. Protein sequence: CASTQWGGLRVF.

This clonotype showed up just a few times. J is TRBJ2-2 and V is TRBV15; D uncertain. V was shortened by 1 base and J by 5 bases, with 11 bases between the two germline ends. Germline V lookup: CDR1 LNHNV, CDR2 YYDKDF (reference sequence). The CDR3 spans 15 residues. Here the CDR3 DNA reads TGTGCCACCAGCAGAGGGAGACATAGAACCGGGGAGCTGTTTTTT. This codes for CATSRGRHRTGELFF.

The chain joins TRBV20-1 to TRBJ2-7, with 7 bases lining up with TRBD2. This CDR3 contains 14 residues. V was pared by 2 bases and J by 0 bases, with 4 bases of the junction left unmatched. CDR1 and CDR2 (germline): DFQATT, SNEGSKA (reference sequence). CDR3 DNA sequence: TGCAGTGCTAGAAGGCAGCGGGGCTCCTACGAGCAGTACTTC. As protein: CSARRQRGSYEQYF.

The rearrangement links TRBV2 to TRBJ1-5; D gene ambiguous. Germline assignment: CDR1 SNHLY and CDR2 FYNNEI. The CDR3 has 15 residues. V dropped 2 bases and J dropped 7 bases, with 15 bases sitting between them. For the CDR3, the DNA is TGTGCCAGCAGTGAACGGCAGGCTGTTCGACAGCCCCAGCATTTT. Translation gives CASSERQAVRQPQHF.

This clonotype showed up many times. This CDR3 is CSANSGPDEAFF. CDR3 coding DNA: TGCAGCGCCAATTCCGGGCCTGATGAAGCTTTCTTT. This chain connects TRBV29-1 to TRBJ1-1; no firm D call. This CDR3 has 12 residues. V lost 7 bases, J lost 7 bases, and 16 bases lay in between. The germline V gene encodes CDR1 SQVTM and CDR2 ANQGSEA.

This clonotype was counted at least ten times. The chain combines TRBV5-1 with TRBJ2-1; the D gene could be TRBD1 or TRBD2 (5 bases each). The CDR3 has 13 amino acids. Trimming removed 4 bases at V and 4 bases at J, with 9 bases between. Germline loops: CDR1 SGHRS, CDR2 YFSETQ. CDR3: CASSRGEYNEQFF. CDR3 in DNA: TGCGCCAGCAGCCGGGGCGAATACAATGAGCAGTTCTTC.